Following are 32 T cell receptor beta chains from one sample sequenced in a study of cytomegalovirus exposure and HLA in healthy donors. Libraries were prepared by immunoSEQ multiplex PCR; TCRdb keeps only in-frame clonotypes and omits some of them. This table holds 150,000 to 200,000 clones, about 86% found once. Sequences were obtained from PBMCs. The receptors come from a woman in her twenties or thirties in good health and CMV-seronegative.

The chain couples TRBV19 to TRBJ2-5; D is ambiguous. V lost 5 bases and J 5 bases, leaving 12 bases between the germline ends. The CDR3 covers 13 residues. Germline CDR1 is LNHDA and CDR2 is SQIVND (reference sequence). CDR3 in DNA: TGTGCCAGTAGTCCCCGGTCACGGGAGACCCAGTACTTC. Translated: CASSPRSRETQYF.

This chain uses TRBV4-1 with TRBJ1-2; tentative D call: TRBD1 (5 bases). V lost 0 bases and J 0 bases, leaving 11 bases between the germline ends. From germline, CDR1 is MGHRA and CDR2 YSYEKL. The CDR3 sequence is 16 residues long. The CDR3 nucleotides are TGCGCCAGCAGCCAAGATCGGACACCTCCTAACTATGGCTACACCTTC. Translating gives CASSQDRTPPNYGYTF.

A single count supports this clone. This sequence joins TRBV2 and TRBJ2-7, with 8 bases lining up with TRBD1. This CDR3 contains 14 residues. The trim removed 5 bases at V and 5 bases at J, leaving 8 bases unmatched. Germline V CDR1 and CDR2: SNHLY, FYNNEI. The CDR3 nucleotides read TGTGCCAGCAGTCCGACAGGGGAGTACCACGAGCAGTACTTC. It codes for CASSPTGEYHEQYF.

The chain links TRBV27 to TRBJ2-3; 13 bases align to TRBD2. The CDR3 totals 19 residues. The trim removed 3 bases at V and 5 bases at J, leaving 14 bases unmatched. CDR1 is MNHEY and CDR2 is SMNVEV in the germline V gene (reference sequence). This CDR3 is CASSFRRVWTSGGKDTQYF. The CDR3 region has the DNA TGTGCCAGCAGTTTCAGGAGGGTATGGACTAGCGGGGGAAAAGATACGCAGTATTTT.

This chain joins TRBV29-1 and TRBJ2-5; 11 nucleotides align to TRBD2. The CDR3 spans 15 residues. The trim removed 4 bases at V and 5 bases at J, leaving 9 bases unmatched. The germline CDR1 and CDR2 sequences are SQVTM and ANQGSEA. As DNA, the CDR3 is TGCAGCGTTGTGAGTAGCGGGGGGGCTCAGGAGACCCAGTACTTC. Translation: CSVVSSGGAQETQYF. The full variable domain, with the rest looked up from reference TRBV29-1 and TRBJ2-5, is SAVISQKPSRDICQRGTSLTIQCQVDSQVTMMFWYRQQPGQSLTLIATANQGSEATYESGFVIDKFPISRPNLTFSTLTVSNMSPEDSSIYLCSVVSSGGAQETQYFGPGTRLLVL.

V usage is TRBV5-4 and J usage is TRBJ2-3; D is undetermined. The CDR3 length is 11 residues. CDR1 and CDR2 (germline): SGHNT, YYREEE (reference sequence). Trimming took 5 bases from V and 3 from J, leaving 4 bases between them. The CDR3 loop reads CASSQTDTQYF. The CDR3 nucleotides are TGTGCCAGCAGTCAGACAGATACGCAGTATTTT.

V usage is TRBV10-1 and J usage is TRBJ1-2; 9 positions match TRBD1. V lost 4 bases, J lost 7 bases, and 10 bases stayed unmatched. In germline, CDR1 is WNHNN, CDR2 SYGVQD (reference sequence). The CDR3 length is 15 residues. The CDR3, as DNA: TGCGCCAGCAGTGCTCGGCGGGACAGGGTTGGTGGCTACACCTTC. Protein product: CASSARRDRVGGYTF.

CDR3 sequence: CASSEESINYGYTF. CDR3 nucleotides: TGCGCCAGCAGTGAGGAGTCTATTAACTATGGCTACACCTTC. The chain links TRBV10-2 to TRBJ1-2; D remains unclear. Germline V gives CDR1 WSHSY, CDR2 SAAADI. CDR3 length equals 14 residues. V gave up 2 bases and J gave up 1 base, with 8 bases separating them.

This rearrangement joins TRBV2 to TRBJ2-3; 7 nucleotides match TRBD1. The CDR3 is 14 amino acids. Per the germline V gene, CDR1 is SNHLY and CDR2 is FYNNEI. The V segment lost 7 bases and the J segment 5 bases; nucleotides outside the gene matches: 9. The CDR3 here is CASIVGGGIDTQYF. CDR3 nucleotide sequence: TGTGCCAGCATAGTAGGGGGCGGAATAGATACGCAGTATTTT.

This clone was seen only a few times. The CDR3 nucleotides are TGTGCCAGCAGTGTCATGGCCTATGGCTACACCTTC. This translates into CASSVMAYGYTF. The genes are TRBV2 and TRBJ1-2; D gene uncertain. The ends were cut back, 4 bases at V and 4 bases at J, with 7 bases in the middle. CDR1 and CDR2 (germline): SNHLY, FYNNEI. This CDR3 comprises 12 residues.

This chain uses TRBV6-1 with TRBJ1-4; D is undetermined. With 1 base removed from V and 5 bases from J, the gap between germline ends came to 14 bases. The CDR3 consists of 16 residues. The germline V gene encodes CDR1 MNHNS and CDR2 SASEGT. The CDR3 bases are TGTGCCAGCAGTGAAGGGCAGGCCTATCGGAATGAAAAACTGTTTTTT. It translates to CASSEGQAYRNEKLFF.

The chain recombines TRBV19 with TRBJ2-1; D is unresolved. Germline lookup yields CDR1 LNHDA and CDR2 SQIVND (reference sequence). The CDR3 is 16 residues long. The ends were cut back, 1 base at V and 0 bases at J, with 10 bases in the middle. The CDR3 DNA follows: TGTGCCAGTAGTATAGTCGGCGGCTTCTCCTACAATGAGCAGTTCTTC. This translates into CASSIVGGFSYNEQFF.

The V and J genes are TRBV7-6 and TRBJ1-6; 7 bases are shared with TRBD1. The germline V gene encodes CDR1 SGHVS and CDR2 FNYEAQ. This CDR3 contains 16 residues. V lost 1 base and J lost 4; bases outside the gene matches: 4. This CDR3 is CASSLEPGQYNSPLHF. CDR3 sequence (DNA): TGTGCCAGCAGCTTAGAACCGGGACAGTATAATTCACCCCTCCACTTT.

The chain links TRBV30 to TRBJ1-4; D may be TRBD1 (6 bases). CDR3 length: 17 amino acids. Germline V lookup: CDR1 GTSNPN, CDR2 SVGIG (reference sequence). The V and J ends lost 2 bases and 7 bases respectively, with 23 bases between them. The DNA of the CDR3 is TGTGCCTGGAGTATCCACAGGGAGGGTTTTTTTGGTGAAAAACTGTTTTTT. Residues: CAWSIHREGFFGEKLFF.

This clone was counted a few times. The V gene is TRBV27, the J gene TRBJ2-5, with TRBD1 identical over 8 bases. The V gene end was trimmed by 3 bases and the J gene end by 2 bases; junction bases not matched to a gene: 2. The CDR3 length is 14 residues. In germline, CDR1 is MNHEY, CDR2 SMNVEV (reference sequence). The CDR3 nucleotides are TGTGCCAGCAGTTTCGGACAGGGACAAGAGACCCAGTACTTC. Its translation: CASSFGQGQETQYF.

The chain employs TRBV2 and TRBJ2-5; the D is unclear. CDR3 length equals 12 residues. Per the germline V gene, CDR1 is SNHLY and CDR2 is FYNNEI. V dropped 6 bases and J dropped 4 bases, with 9 bases sitting between them. The CDR3 nucleotides read TGTGCCAGCAGCGCAGGTGGAGAGACCCAGTACTTC. It yields the protein CASSAGGETQYF.

V usage is TRBV4-1 and J usage is TRBJ2-1; D is undetermined. CDR1 and CDR2 (germline): MGHRA, YSYEKL. Trimming took 0 bases from V and 0 from J, leaving 12 bases between them. This CDR3 spans 17 amino acids. CDR3 sequence (DNA): TGCGCCAGCAGCCAAGATGGGCTACCGAGCTCCTACAATGAGCAGTTCTTC. Translated: CASSQDGLPSSYNEQFF.

The chain combines TRBV18 with TRBJ1-3, with D possibly being TRBD1 (5 bases). Trimming left V 1 base short and J 0 bases short, with 7 bases between. This CDR3 contains 15 residues. Germline V gives CDR1 KGHSH, CDR2 LQKENI. The CDR3 DNA follows: TGTGCCAGCTCACCACGGACACCCTCTGGAAACACCATATATTTT. Its protein is CASSPRTPSGNTIYF. The full variable domain, in which reference TRBV18 and TRBJ1-3 provide the parts outside the CDR3, is NAGVMQNPRHLVRRRGQEARLRCSPMKGHSHVYWYRQLPEEGLKFMVYLQKENIIDESGMPKERFSAEFPKEGPSILRIQQVVRGDSAAYFCASSPRTPSGNTIYFGEGSWLTVV.

This sequence joins TRBV5-8 and TRBJ2-5; possibly TRBD1 for D (6 bases). V gave up 7 bases and J gave up 2 bases, with 9 bases separating them. CDR3 size: 12 residues. Germline V lookup: CDR1 SGHTS, CDR2 YDEGEE. The CDR3 region is CASPGQQETQYF. In DNA, the CDR3 is TGTGCCAGCCCTGGACAGCAAGAGACCCAGTACTTC.

This sequence joins TRBV2 and TRBJ2-1; 8 nucleotides align to TRBD1. Germline-derived CDR1 and CDR2 are SNHLY and FYNNEI. The CDR3 totals 13 residues. Losses at the gene ends were 1 base for V and 14 bases for J; bases not matched to a gene: 7. The CDR3 protein is CASSEGGVQGEFF. CDR3 nucleotides: TGTGCCAGCAGTGAAGGGGGAGTACAGGGGGAGTTCTTC.

The rearrangement joins TRBV5-1 to TRBJ2-1, with D maybe TRBD2 (6 bases). V shed 4 bases and J shed 7 bases, with 18 bases lying between them. This CDR3 is 15 amino acids long. CDR1 is SGHRS and CDR2 is YFSETQ in the germline V gene. This CDR3 reads CASSLSPTSRNEQFF. The CDR3 DNA sequence: TGCGCCAGCAGCCTCAGCCCAACTAGCCGAAATGAGCAGTTCTTC.

The rearrangement uses TRBV27 and TRBJ1-2; 8 bases match TRBD1. The CDR3 is 14 residues long. Trimming removed 2 bases from V and 8 bases from J; junction bases left unmatched: 7. Per germline, CDR1 MNHEY and CDR2 SMNVEV (reference sequence). The CDR3 loop reads CASSLIQGAGGYTF. CDR3 bases: TGTGCCAGCAGTTTAATCCAGGGGGCGGGGGGCTACACCTTC.

The J gene is TRBJ2-3, the V gene TRBV10-1; D may be TRBD2 (5 bases). In germline, CDR1 is WNHNN, CDR2 SYGVQD (reference sequence). The ends were cut back, 10 bases at V and 2 bases at J, with 13 bases in the middle. This CDR3 contains 13 residues. This CDR3 reads CATNPGSTDTQYF. The CDR3 DNA follows: TGCGCCACCAACCCGGGGTCCACAGATACGCAGTATTTT.

The chain employs TRBV15 and TRBJ2-1, with 7 bases matching TRBD1. This CDR3 contains 15 residues. Per the germline V gene, CDR1 is LNHNV and CDR2 is YYDKDF (reference sequence). V was clipped by 4 bases and J by 7 bases; unmatched bases: 10. CDR3 sequence reads: CATSIRQGQKNEQFF. CDR3 in DNA: TGTGCCACCAGCATCCGACAGGGCCAGAAGAATGAGCAGTTCTTC.

The rearrangement uses TRBV27 and TRBJ2-1, with D perhaps TRBD1 (6 bases). V was cut by 0 bases and J by 4 bases, with 10 bases left in between. This CDR3 comprises 15 residues. Germline V lookup: CDR1 MNHEY, CDR2 SMNVEV (reference sequence). The DNA for the CDR3 is TGTGCCAGCAGTTTATCTTCTGGGACATACAATGAGCAGTTCTTC. It yields the protein CASSLSSGTYNEQFF.

The rearrangement links TRBV19 to TRBJ1-5; D uncertain. The germline V gene has CDR1 LNHDA and CDR2 SQIVND (reference sequence). V was trimmed by 5 bases and J by 1 base, leaving 12 bases between them. This CDR3 has 15 residues. The CDR3: CASSVSFWSNQPQHF. As DNA, the CDR3 is TGTGCCAGTAGTGTGAGTTTTTGGAGCAATCAGCCCCAGCATTTT.

This chain connects TRBV19 to TRBJ2-1; 9 nucleotides line up with TRBD1. Trimming removed 6 bases from V and 0 bases from J; junction bases left unmatched: 6. The CDR3 spans 16 residues. Germline values: CDR1 LNHDA, CDR2 SQIVND (reference sequence). The CDR3 is CASSPGTGSSYNEQFF. The CDR3 region has the DNA TGTGCCAGTAGCCCAGGGACAGGGAGCTCCTACAATGAGCAGTTCTTC.

This rearrangement joins TRBV2 to TRBJ1-4; D gene ambiguous. CDR1 is SNHLY, CDR2 FYNNEI, per germline. This CDR3 comprises 12 residues. Trimming removed 6 bases from V and 6 bases from J, with 8 bases in between. The CDR3 DNA follows: TGTGCCAGCAGCCCTCGCGATGAAAAACTGTTTTTT. Its translation is CASSPRDEKLFF. The full variable domain, with the rest looked up from reference TRBV2 and TRBJ1-4, is EPEVTQTPSHQVTQMGQEVILRCVPISNHLYFYWYRQILGQKVEFLVSFYNNEISEKSEIFDDQFSVERPDGSNFTLKIRSTKLEDSAMYFCASSPRDEKLFFGSGTQLSVL.

This sequence joins TRBV7-2 and TRBJ2-7; TRBD1 agrees at 8 bases. J lost 2 bases, V lost 3 bases, and 3 bases had no gene match. CDR1 and CDR2 (germline): SGHTA, FQGNSA. The CDR3 runs 14 residues. CDR3 sequence reads: CASSFQGAAYEQYF. The CDR3 DNA reads as TGTGCCAGCAGCTTCCAGGGGGCCGCCTACGAGCAGTACTTC.

This clone was detected once. The chain couples TRBV29-1 to TRBJ1-2; 8 bases are a match to TRBD1. This CDR3 is 13 amino acids long. The V segment lost 6 bases and the J segment 2 bases; nucleotides outside the gene matches: 5. Germline V gene sequence: CDR1 SQVTM, CDR2 ANQGSEA. The CDR3 region has the DNA TGCAGCGTCCCGGACAGGGAAAACTATGGCTACACCTTC. As protein: CSVPDRENYGYTF.

V and J are TRBV5-1 and TRBJ2-5; D might be TRBD1 (5 bases). The CDR3 contains 16 residues. CDR1 and CDR2 from the germline V gene are SGHRS and YFSETQ. V lost 0 bases to trimming and J lost 5 bases, with 17 bases between them. The CDR3 nucleotides are TGCGCCAGCAGCTTGGGTAGGGGTGATAATAGGGAGACCCAGTACTTC. Residues: CASSLGRGDNRETQYF.

To note about this clone: The conserved closing phenylalanine or tryptophan is absent in this CDR3, likely reflecting a read error. Because the CDR3's place on the DNA is in doubt, the DNA is left out and the CDR3 is given as listed by TCRdb. The V gene is TRBV7-2, the J gene TRBJ1-2; the D call TRBD1 from the table was never checked on the DNA. CDR1 and CDR2 (germline): SGHTA, FQGNSA. With termini counted, the CDR3 has 18 amino acids. The CDR3 reads CASSLVPNAPGQGPMIVL.